This TCR beta chain is drawn from a study of T cell responses to AZD1222 COVID-19 vaccine. Looking at the study overall: Researchers grouped second doses given at about 4 or about 12 weeks into one pool.

Note on this clone: Its antigen is undetermined.

Study observations and caveats: Donors, mostly white British, included more females; clonal diversity was possibly underestimated. Every sample of the repertoires postdated the peak T cell response.

Trimming cost V 3 bases and J 0 bases; bases outside gene matches: 6. This CDR3 has 17 amino acids. Looked up from germline, CDR1 is SGHRS and CDR2 is YFSETQ. The table came from immunoSEQ multiplex PCR; TCRdb's copy has only in-frame clones and leaves some out. Of 100,000 or so clones detected, 82% appear once; the ten largest clones hold more than 4.5%. This specimen was peripheral blood, taken on day 0 of AZD1222 vaccination. The chain recombines TRBV5-1 with TRBJ1-6, with TRBD1 identical over 7 bases. This sequence was found in an adult in good health. The CDR3 sequence is CASSSTGISSYNSPLHF. CDR3 DNA sequence: TGCGCCAGCAGCTCGACAGGGATTAGCTCCTATAATTCACCCCTCCACTTT.